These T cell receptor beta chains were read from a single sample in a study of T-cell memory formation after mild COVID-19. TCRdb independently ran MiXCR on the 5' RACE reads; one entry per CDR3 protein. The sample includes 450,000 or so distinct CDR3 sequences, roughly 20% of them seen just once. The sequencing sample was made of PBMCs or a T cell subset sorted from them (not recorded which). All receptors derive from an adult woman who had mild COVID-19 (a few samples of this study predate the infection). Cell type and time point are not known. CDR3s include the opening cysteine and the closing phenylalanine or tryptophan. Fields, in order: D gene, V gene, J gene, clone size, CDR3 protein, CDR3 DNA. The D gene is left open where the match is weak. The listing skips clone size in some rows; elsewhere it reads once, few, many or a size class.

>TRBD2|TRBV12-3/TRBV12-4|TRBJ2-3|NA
CASSFPIGLAGPLGDTQYF
TGTGCCAGCAGTTTCCCCATCGGACTAGCGGGACCCCTCGGAGATACGCAGTATTTT
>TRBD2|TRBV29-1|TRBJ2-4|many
CSVTGLAGPGDIQYF
TGCAGCGTTACCGGACTAGCGGGGCCAGGGGACATTCAGTACTTC
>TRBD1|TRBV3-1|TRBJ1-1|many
CASSNSGQGVGEAFF
TGTGCCAGCAGCAACTCGGGACAGGGGGTTGGTGAAGCTTTCTTT
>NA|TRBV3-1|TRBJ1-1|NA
CASSPWGTGRAFF
TGTGCCAGCAGCCCCTGGGGCACAGGGAGAGCTTTCTTT
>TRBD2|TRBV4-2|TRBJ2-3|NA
CASSPPGLAGLTDTQYF
TGTGCCAGCAGCCCTCCCGGGCTAGCGGGACTCACAGATACGCAGTATTTT
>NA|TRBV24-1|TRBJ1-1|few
CATSDAGKNTEAFF
TGTGCCACCAGTGATGCGGGAAAGAACACTGAAGCTTTCTTT
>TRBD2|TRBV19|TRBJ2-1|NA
CASSIGGPLAGYYEQFF
TGTGCCAGTAGTATAGGCGGTCCCCTAGCGGGATACTATGAGCAGTTCTTC
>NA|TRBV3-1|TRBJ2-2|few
CASSQVGDRWNLLFF
TGTGCCAGCAGCCAAGTCGGCGACAGGTGGAATCTGCTGTTTTTT
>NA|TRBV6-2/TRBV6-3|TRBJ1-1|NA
CASSYRGDGSTEAFF
TGTGCCAGCAGTTACCGAGGAGATGGGAGCACTGAAGCTTTCTTT
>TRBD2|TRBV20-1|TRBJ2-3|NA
CSAPGTRGRVADTQYF
TGCAGTGCCCCCGGGACTAGGGGTCGAGTTGCAGATACGCAGTATTTT
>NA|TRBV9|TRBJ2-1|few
CASSARGRESEKYEQFF
TGTGCCAGCAGCGCCCGGGGTCGGGAGAGCGAAAAATATGAGCAGTTCTTC
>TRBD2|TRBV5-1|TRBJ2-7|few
CASTFLAGGQEQYF
TGCGCCAGCACGTTCCTAGCGGGAGGGCAGGAGCAGTACTTC
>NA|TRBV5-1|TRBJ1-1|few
CASSIYGRGPKGAFF
TGCGCCAGCAGCATCTATGGCCGGGGCCCGAAAGGAGCTTTCTTT
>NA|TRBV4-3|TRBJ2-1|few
CASSQEGTAYNEQFF
TGCGCCAGCAGCCAAGAGGGGACTGCATACAATGAGCAGTTCTTC
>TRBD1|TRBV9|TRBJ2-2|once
CASSAPGQGGAGELFF
TGTGCCAGCAGCGCACCCGGACAGGGAGGCGCCGGGGAGCTGTTTTTT
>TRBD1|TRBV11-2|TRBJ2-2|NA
CASSYLLPGQGSGELFF
TGTGCCAGCAGCTACCTCTTGCCGGGACAGGGATCCGGGGAGCTGTTTTTT
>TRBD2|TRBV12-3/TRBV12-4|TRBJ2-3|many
CASSFNSGGLTDTQYF
TGTGCCAGCAGTTTTAACAGCGGGGGGCTTACAGATACGCAGTATTTT
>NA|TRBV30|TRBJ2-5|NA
CAWSRGAGETQYF
TGTGCCTGGAGTAGGGGGGCAGGCGAGACCCAGTACTTC
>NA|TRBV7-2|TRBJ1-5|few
CASSSSGSQHF
TGTGCCAGCAGCTCCAGTGGGTCCCAGCATTTT
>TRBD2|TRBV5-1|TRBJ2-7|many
CASRTGTTDEQYF
TGCGCCAGCAGAACCGGGACTACTGACGAGCAGTACTTC
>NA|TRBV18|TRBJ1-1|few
CASSPSQGNTEAFF
TGTGCCAGCTCACCATCCCAGGGGAACACTGAAGCTTTCTTT
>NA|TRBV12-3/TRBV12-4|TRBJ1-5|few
CASSSPGIGNQPQHF
TGTGCCAGCAGTTCCCCTGGGATTGGGAATCAGCCCCAGCATTTT
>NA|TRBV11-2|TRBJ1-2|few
CASSPLRGNYGYTF
TGTGCCAGCAGCCCGTTGAGGGGCAACTATGGCTACACCTTC
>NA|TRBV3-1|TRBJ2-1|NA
CASSQDHAGNEQFF
TGTGCCAGCAGCCAAGATCATGCGGGGAATGAGCAGTTCTTC
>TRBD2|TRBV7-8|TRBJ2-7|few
CASSRTSGNSYEQYF
TGTGCCAGCAGCCGGACTAGCGGCAACTCCTACGAGCAGTACTTC
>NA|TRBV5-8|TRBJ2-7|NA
CASSLDSYDSYEQYF
TGTGCCAGCAGCTTGGACAGCTACGACTCCTACGAGCAGTACTTC
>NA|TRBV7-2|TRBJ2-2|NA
CASSLWGRVTGELFF
TGTGCCAGCAGCTTATGGGGGCGGGTCACCGGGGAGCTGTTTTTT
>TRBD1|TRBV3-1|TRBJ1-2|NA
CASSQATGGDGYTF
TGTGCCAGCAGCCAGGCGACAGGGGGCGATGGCTACACCTTC
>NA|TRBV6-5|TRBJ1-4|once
CASSRWPVQGTNEKLFF
TGTGCCAGCAGCCGCTGGCCAGTTCAGGGAACTAATGAAAAACTGTTTTTT
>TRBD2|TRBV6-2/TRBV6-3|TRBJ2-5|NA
CASRRGLAGGETQYF
TGTGCCAGCAGGAGGGGACTAGCGGGAGGGGAGACCCAGTACTTC
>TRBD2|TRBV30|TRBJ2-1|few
CAWSYLGLAVYNEQFF
TGTGCCTGGAGTTACCTGGGACTAGCGGTCTACAATGAGCAGTTCTTC
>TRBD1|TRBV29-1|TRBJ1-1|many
CSAYRGQEAFF
TGCAGCGCATACAGGGGGCAGGAAGCTTTCTTT
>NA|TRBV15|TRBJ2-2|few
CATTELTKAGELFF
TGTGCCACCACCGAATTGACGAAGGCGGGGGAGCTGTTTTTT
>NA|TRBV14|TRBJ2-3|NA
CASSRIQNSDTQYF
TGTGCCAGCAGCCGGATACAGAACTCAGATACGCAGTATTTT
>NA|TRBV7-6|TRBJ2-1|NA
CASSLGGAVEQFF
TGTGCCAGCAGCTTAGGCGGGGCAGTTGAGCAGTTCTTC
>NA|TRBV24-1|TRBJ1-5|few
CATSEPGQQPQHF
TGTGCCACCAGTGAACCAGGACAGCAGCCCCAGCATTTT
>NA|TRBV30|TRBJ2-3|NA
CAWSPMGSDTQYF
TGTGCCTGGAGTCCGATGGGTTCAGATACGCAGTATTTT
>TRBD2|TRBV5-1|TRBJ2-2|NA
CASSSTSGESTGELFF
TGCGCCAGCAGCTCTACTAGCGGGGAATCTACCGGGGAGCTGTTTTTT
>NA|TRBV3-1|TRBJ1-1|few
CASSQEWGTEAFF
TGTGCCAGCAGCCAAGAATGGGGGACTGAAGCTTTCTTT
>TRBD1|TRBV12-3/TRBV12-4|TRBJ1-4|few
CASSLRDSRNEKLFF
TGTGCCAGCAGTTTAAGGGACAGTAGAAATGAAAAACTGTTTTTT
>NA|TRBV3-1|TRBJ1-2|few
CASSQAGSGGYGYTF
TGTGCCAGCAGCCAAGCAGGGTCCGGAGGCTATGGCTACACCTTC
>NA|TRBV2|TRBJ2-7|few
CASSPRAFGYEQYF
TGTGCCAGCAGTCCTCGGGCCTTCGGCTACGAGCAGTACTTC